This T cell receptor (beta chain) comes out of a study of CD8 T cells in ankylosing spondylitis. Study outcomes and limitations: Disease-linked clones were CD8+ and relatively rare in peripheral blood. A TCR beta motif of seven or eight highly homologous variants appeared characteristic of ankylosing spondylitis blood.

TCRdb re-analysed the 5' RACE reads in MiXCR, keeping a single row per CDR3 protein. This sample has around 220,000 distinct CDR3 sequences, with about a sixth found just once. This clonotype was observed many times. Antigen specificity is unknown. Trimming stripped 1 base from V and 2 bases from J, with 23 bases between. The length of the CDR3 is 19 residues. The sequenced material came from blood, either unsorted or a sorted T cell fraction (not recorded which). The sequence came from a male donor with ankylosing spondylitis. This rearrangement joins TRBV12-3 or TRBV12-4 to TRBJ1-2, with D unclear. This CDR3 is CASSLVDGGNPAANYGYTF. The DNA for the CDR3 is TGTGCCAGCAGTTTAGTGGACGGTGGCAACCCGGCCGCCAACTATGGCTACACCTTC.